This T cell receptor (beta chain) was identified in a study of cytomegalovirus exposure and HLA in healthy donors. Study-wide context: An early release of data contained about 85 million unique TCRs, which came from HLA-typed donors. Study conclusions and caveats: The only immune exposure information that was available was CMV serostatus. One variant, a missense change in DCLRE1C, was linked in a later analysis to TCR beta V- and J-gene trimming.

Primers: 60 Vbeta forward and 13 Jbeta reverse. Sequenced by immunoSEQ multiplex PCR; TCRdb stores in-frame clones only, minus some. This sample has just over 200,000 clones, with approximately 79% found just once. CDR3 length: 15 amino acids. Trimming stripped 5 bases from V and 6 bases from J, with 16 bases between. CDR1 and CDR2 from the germline V gene are MNHEY and SVGAGI. This clone was counted a single time. What it binds is not known. The source of this sequence is a man aged 50 to 59 in good health and CMV-seronegative. The V and J genes are TRBV6-5 and TRBJ2-2; D might be TRBD1 (5 bases). Sequencing used PBMCs. CDR3 bases: TGTGCCAGCAGTGCCGTCGGTAGGGGTCCCGGGGAGCTGTTTTTT. It is translated as CASSAVGRGPGELFF.